This entry lists 10 T cell receptor beta chains sequenced from one sample in a study of neurological immune-mediated disorders. Via MiXCR, TCRdb re-called the 5' RACE reads, giving one row per CDR3 protein. The sample includes some 53,000 distinct CDR3 sequences, over 15% of them seen just once. Sequencing was done on a sample of PBMCs. These receptors were collected from a man in his sixties in good health.

V and J are TRBV28 and TRBJ2-1; 12 bases are shared with TRBD2. J gave up 3 bases and V 6 bases, and 6 bases lay outside the gene matches. This CDR3 is built from 16 residues. Germline CDR1 MDHEN, CDR2 SYDVKM. The CDR3 reads CASSPLTSGGYNEQFF. The DNA for the CDR3 is TGTGCCAGCAGCCCTCTGACTAGCGGGGGCTACAATGAGCAGTTCTTC.

This clonotype has a count of ten or more. This sequence joins TRBV7-9 and TRBJ2-1; a weak D match, TRBD2 (5 bases). The germline V gene encodes CDR1 SEHNR and CDR2 FQNEAQ (reference sequence). The CDR3 is 13 residues long. V was shortened by 2 bases and J by 10 bases, with 12 bases between the two germline ends. This chain's CDR3 is CASSLYGVDEQFF. CDR3 nucleotides: TGTGCCAGCAGCTTATACGGGGTTGACGAGCAGTTCTTC.

V gene TRBV5-4 combines with J gene TRBJ2-1; 11 bases are a match to TRBD2. Germline V gene lookup returns CDR1 SGHNT and CDR2 YYREEE (reference sequence). This CDR3 has 17 amino acids. V lost 0 bases, J lost 3 bases, and 5 bases stayed unmatched. DNA for the CDR3: TGTGCCAGCAGCTTGGGATTAGCGGGAGGGCACTACAATGAGCAGTTCTTC. Protein sequence: CASSLGLAGGHYNEQFF. The whole variable domain, filled in from reference TRBV5-4 and TRBJ2-1, reads ETGVTQSPTHLIKTRGQQVTLRCSSQSGHNTVSWYQQALGQGPQFIFQYYREEENGRGNFPPRFSGLQFPNYSSELNVNALELDDSALYLCASSLGLAGGHYNEQFFGPGTRLTVL.

This clonotype has at least ten counts. CDR3 DNA: TGTGCCAGCAGTTTAGCTCCAGGGCCCATGAACTATGGCTACACCTTC. Its protein product is CASSLAPGPMNYGYTF. The V call is TRBV12-3 or TRBV12-4, the J call TRBJ1-2; TRBD1 might be the D (5 bases). Deletions cut 0 bases from V and 2 bases from J, with 13 bases between. The CDR3 contains 16 residues.

The CDR3 bases are TGCAGTGCAGGGGTCTCCTATGGCTACACCTTC. Protein sequence: CSAGVSYGYTF. The chain uses TRBV20-1 and TRBJ1-2; D is perhaps TRBD1 (5 bases). V was pared by 6 bases and J by 4 bases, with 9 bases between. There are 11 residues in the CDR3. CDR1 DFQATT and CDR2 SNEGSKA come from the germline V gene (reference sequence).

Turning to this clonotype: A read error is possible here, since a much larger clone lies one base away. The chain combines TRBV20-1 with TRBJ2-2; perhaps TRBD2 as D (5 bases). Germline V lookup: CDR1 DFQATT, CDR2 SNEGSKA (reference sequence). CDR3 length: 13 residues. V was shortened by 4 bases and J by 10 bases, with 16 bases between the two germline ends. CDR3 coding DNA: TGCAGTGCTAAGGAGAGAGCGGCCGTGGAGCTGTTTTTT. Residues: CSAKERAAVELFF.

This clonotype was counted many times. CDR3 in DNA: TGTGCCAGCAGCCCGCAACAGGGGATTCTTAATGGCTACACCTTC. Residues: CASSPQQGILNGYTF. This rearrangement joins TRBV7-2 to TRBJ1-2, with 7 bases that match TRBD1. V lost 5 bases and J lost 6; bases outside the gene matches: 12. The germline V gene encodes CDR1 SGHTA and CDR2 FQGNSA. The CDR3 spans 15 residues.

This clonotype was counted many times. The chain combines TRBV5-1 with TRBJ2-1, with 9 positions matching TRBD2. The CDR3 loop spans 16 amino acids. The V segment lost 1 base and the J segment 1 base; nucleotides outside the gene matches: 3. Germline V CDR1 and CDR2: SGHRS, YFSETQ. The CDR3 DNA sequence: TGCGCCAGCAGCTTGCTTAGCGGGAGTTCCTACAATGAGCAGTTCTTC. Protein product: CASSLLSGSSYNEQFF.

The sample holds many counts of this clonotype. This chain joins TRBV5-5 and TRBJ1-1, with a tentative D call TRBD1 (6 bases). The ends were cut back, 3 bases at V and 3 bases at J, with 9 bases in the middle. The CDR3 loop spans 13 amino acids. Germline V lookup: CDR1 SGHKS, CDR2 YYEKEE (reference sequence). CDR3 residues: CASSWDTDTEAFF. CDR3 DNA sequence: TGTGCCAGCAGCTGGGACACGGACACTGAAGCTTTCTTT. Full variable domain (outside the CDR3, taken from reference TRBV5-5 and TRBJ1-1): DAGVTQSPTHLIKTRGQQVTLRCSPISGHKSVSWYQQVLGQGPQFIFQYYEKEERGRGNFPDRFSARQFPNYSSELNVNALLLGDSALYLCASSWDTDTEAFFGQGTRLTVV.

This clonotype was detected ten times or more. This sequence joins TRBV29-1 and TRBJ1-1; 8 bases are shared with TRBD1. CDR1 and CDR2 from the germline V gene are SQVTM and ANQGSEA. Trimming took 7 bases from V and 6 from J; bases not matched to a gene: 10. The CDR3 runs 13 residues. Written as DNA, the CDR3 is TGCAGCGGGGTTCTCAGGGGGCCAGCTGAAGCTTTCTTT. Protein product: CSGVLRGPAEAFF.